These 20 T cell receptor beta chains were all obtained from the same sample, sequenced in a study of T cell repertoires in cytomegalovirus infection. TCRdb processed the reads anew with MiXCR; each CDR3 protein has one entry. This sample has around 570,000 distinct CDR3 sequences, with over 35% found just once. These receptors have no known antigen. Sequenced here: cultured PBMCs, sampled from culture after CMV antigen stimulation. Receptors were obtained from a human donor in good health (CMV status not recorded). Some clones in this sample may be carry-over from other donors' samples.

The sample holds a few counts of this clonotype. The V gene is TRBV7-2, the J gene TRBJ2-1; possibly TRBD2 for D (6 bases). Trimming took off 2 bases at V and 4 bases at J, with 12 bases between the two ends. Per germline, CDR1 SGHTA and CDR2 FQGNSA. There are 15 residues in the CDR3. Here the CDR3 reads CASSLSGTAYNEQFF. The CDR3 bases are TGTGCCAGCAGCTTAAGTGGGACTGCATACAATGAGCAGTTCTTC.

This chain links TRBV6-2 or TRBV6-3 with TRBJ1-2, with D possibly TRBD1 on 5 matching bases. Per the germline V gene, CDR1 is MNHEY and CDR2 is SVGEGT. This CDR3 spans 13 amino acids. The V and J ends lost 4 bases and 8 bases respectively, with 14 bases between them. The CDR3 region is CASSFAGIGGYTF. The CDR3 DNA reads as TGTGCCAGCAGTTTCGCAGGGATTGGAGGCTACACCTTC.

A remark on this clonotype: This may be a read error, as it is one base from a much larger clone. The chain has TRBV6-6 and TRBJ2-3, with 10 bases aligning to TRBD1. The CDR3 covers 15 residues. Trimming cost V 6 bases and J 4 bases; bases outside gene matches: 7. CDR1 is MNHNY and CDR2 is SVGAGI in the germline V gene (reference sequence). CDR3 region: CASSRRDRGADTQYF. In nucleotides, the CDR3 is TGTGCCAGCAGCCGCCGGGACAGGGGCGCAGATACGCAGTATTTT.

This clonotype was recorded a few times. V is TRBV7-4 and J is TRBJ1-2; D might be TRBD1 (6 bases). The CDR3 totals 16 residues. The ends were cut back, 4 bases at V and 4 bases at J, with 19 bases in the middle. Germline V gene sequence: CDR1 SGHVT, CDR2 SQSDAQ. CDR3 sequence reads: CASSSQQTGTFYGYTF. In DNA, the CDR3 is TGTGCCAGCAGCTCGCAACAGACAGGAACCTTCTATGGCTACACCTTC.

The chain employs TRBV11-2 and TRBJ1-1; D unresolved. The CDR3 loop spans 13 amino acids. Trimming removed 2 bases at V and 5 bases at J, with 9 bases between. Germline V gives CDR1 SGHAT, CDR2 FQNNGV. This CDR3 reads CASSLWASTEAFF. The CDR3 bases are TGTGCCAGCAGCTTATGGGCGTCGACTGAAGCTTTCTTT.

Here the CDR3 reads CASGRTSGELFF. CDR3 sequence (DNA): TGTGCCAGCGGGCGCACTAGCGGGGAGCTGTTTTTT. The chain carries TRBV6-5 and TRBJ2-2; D is perhaps TRBD2 (5 bases). V shed 8 bases and J shed 7 bases, with 11 bases lying between them. The germline gives CDR1 MNHEY, CDR2 SVGAGI. There are 12 residues in the CDR3.

This chain links TRBV5-1 with TRBJ2-1; 10 positions agree with TRBD1. From germline, CDR1 is SGHRS and CDR2 YFSETQ. This CDR3 is built from 16 residues. The V segment lost 4 bases and the J segment 6 bases; nucleotides outside the gene matches: 10. The CDR3, as DNA: TGCGCCAGCAGCGTGCAGGGACAGGGGATTTCCAATGAGCAGTTCTTC. Its translation is CASSVQGQGISNEQFF.

This clonotype was counted a few times. This rearrangement joins TRBV2 to TRBJ1-6; D not resolved. From germline, CDR1 is SNHLY and CDR2 FYNNEI. This CDR3 region has 13 residues. Trimming removed 11 bases from V and 0 bases from J, with 8 bases in between. Here the CDR3 DNA reads TGTGCCTGCCACAGCTCCTATAATTCACCCCTCCACTTT. This encodes CACHSSYNSPLHF.

This clonotype appeared a few times. Relative to the germline gene, one junction end is altered; a read error may explain this. In DNA, the CDR3 is TGTGCCAGCAGTTTAGGGGGGGCCGGTCAGCCCCAGCATTTT. It specifies CASSLGGAGQPQHF. This chain joins TRBV7-2 and TRBJ1-5; D is possibly TRBD1 (6 bases). CDR1 SGHTA and CDR2 FQGNSA come from the germline V gene. The CDR3 spans 14 residues. The variable domain in full, with the rest retrieved from reference TRBV7-2 and TRBJ1-5, is GAGVSQSPSNKVTEKGKDVELRCDPISGHTALYWYRQSLGQGLEFLIYFQGNSAPDKSGLPSDRFSAERTGGSVSTLTIQRTQQEDSAVYLCASSLGGAGQPQHFGDGTRLSIL.

Only a few counts were recorded for this clonotype. This rearrangement joins TRBV7-8 to TRBJ2-5, with D tentatively TRBD2 (7 bases). The CDR3 is 14 amino acids. Trimming removed 1 base from V and 5 bases from J, with 11 bases in between. Germline CDR1 and CDR2: SGHVS and FQNEAQ. This CDR3 is CASSLEGGRETQYF. The CDR3 DNA follows: TGTGCCAGCAGCTTAGAGGGGGGGCGGGAGACCCAGTACTTC. The complete variable domain, with remaining parts taken from reference TRBV7-8 and TRBJ2-5, reads GAGVSQSPRYKVAKRGQDVALRCDPISGHVSLFWYQQALGQGPEFLTYFQNEAQLDKSGLPSDRFFAERPEGSVSTLKIQRTQQEDSAVYLCASSLEGGRETQYFGPGTRLLVL.

This clonotype was detected a few times. This chain uses TRBV19 with TRBJ1-5; 8 nucleotides line up with TRBD1. V gave up 6 bases and J gave up 5 bases; unmatched junction bases: 9. The CDR3 is 15 amino acids. Germline V gives CDR1 LNHDA, CDR2 SQIVND (reference sequence). This CDR3 reads CASRAGTGIHQPQHF. The CDR3 DNA reads TGTGCCAGTAGGGCCGGGACAGGTATCCATCAGCCCCAGCATTTT. The full variable domain, with the rest looked up from reference TRBV19 and TRBJ1-5, is DGGITQSPKYLFRKEGQNVTLSCEQNLNHDAMYWYRQDPGQGLRLIYYSQIVNDFQKGDIAEGYSVSREKKESFPLTVTSAQKNPTAFYLCASRAGTGIHQPQHFGDGTRLSIL.

The chain links TRBV6-2 or TRBV6-3 to TRBJ2-1; perhaps D is TRBD1 or TRBD2 (6 bases each). Germline CDR1 is MNHEY and CDR2 is SVGEGT. The V gene lost 8 bases and the J gene lost 13 bases, with 15 bases spanning the gap. This CDR3 has 11 amino acids. DNA for the CDR3: TGTGCCAGCCTTGGGGGGACAACACAGTTCTTC. The encoded protein is CASLGGTTQFF.

This clonotype was seen once. The rearrangement links TRBV10-3 to TRBJ2-3; TRBD1 aligns across 9 bases. Germline V gene lookup returns CDR1 ENHRY and CDR2 SYGVKD. The CDR3 has 19 residues. After removal of 0 bases from V and 0 bases from J, the junction contained 10 bases not matched to a gene. Written as DNA, the CDR3 is TGTGCCATCAGTGAGTCCAGAAACCGGGGACAGGGTAGCACAGATACGCAGTATTTT. Encoded protein: CAISESRNRGQGSTDTQYF.

The chain joins TRBV7-6 to TRBJ1-4; D is perhaps TRBD1 (5 bases). V was cut by 7 bases and J by 8 bases, with 17 bases left in between. CDR3 length: 14 amino acids. Germline assignment: CDR1 SGHVS and CDR2 FNYEAQ. The CDR3 nucleotides read TGTGCCAGCACCTCAGGGAGTTTTAGGGAAAAACTGTTTTTT. This encodes CASTSGSFREKLFF. The entire variable domain, with the rest obtained from reference TRBV7-6 and TRBJ1-4, is as follows: GAGVSQSPRYKVTKRGQDVALRCDPISGHVSLYWYRQALGQGPEFLTYFNYEAQQDKSGLPNDRFSAERPEGSISTLTIQRTEQRDSAMYRCASTSGSFREKLFFGSGTQLSVL.

The chain is built from TRBV12-3 or TRBV12-4 and TRBJ1-5; no clear D. V lost 5 bases and J 7 bases, leaving 15 bases between the germline ends. This CDR3 region has 14 residues. CDR3 nucleotides: TGTGCCAGCAGTCCGTTGTTGTCGGAGCAGCCCCAGCATTTT. Translation: CASSPLLSEQPQHF.

The chain combines TRBV20-1 with TRBJ1-6; D is uncertain. The CDR3 extends over 17 amino acids. Germline loops: CDR1 DFQATT, CDR2 SNEGSKA (reference sequence). V lost 0 bases, J lost 0 bases, and 12 bases lay in between. CDR3 region: CSARDRDIGSYNSPLHF. Written as DNA, the CDR3 is TGCAGTGCTAGAGACCGGGATATAGGCTCCTATAATTCACCCCTCCACTTT.

This sequence joins TRBV12-3 or TRBV12-4 and TRBJ1-2, with 9 bases matching TRBD1. This CDR3 is 13 amino acids long. CDR3 region: CAINRDREKGYTF. The DNA of the CDR3 is TGTGCTATAAACCGGGACAGGGAAAAAGGCTACACCTTC.

This clonotype appeared a few times. The chain couples TRBV6-6 to TRBJ2-2; 8 nucleotides line up with TRBD1. This CDR3 contains 14 residues. Germline V gives CDR1 MNHNY, CDR2 SVGAGI (reference sequence). The ends lost 6 bases at V and 5 bases at J; junction bases unmatched: 5. The CDR3 region has the DNA TGTGCCAGCAGGACAGGGGAAGGGACCGGGGAGCTGTTTTTT. Translated: CASRTGEGTGELFF.

The V and J genes are TRBV4-1 and TRBJ1-6, with D possibly matching TRBD1 (6 bases). Looked up from germline, CDR1 is MGHRA and CDR2 is YSYEKL. Trimming shortened V by 0 bases and J by 7 bases, and 13 bases separated the two germline ends. This CDR3 is 16 amino acids long. CDR3 sequence reads: CASSQDPTGRNSPLHF. Here the CDR3 DNA reads TGCGCCAGCAGCCAAGACCCGACAGGCCGGAATTCACCCCTCCACTTT.

This clonotype has a count of ten or more. V and J are TRBV7-2 and TRBJ2-1, with D unresolved. The CDR3 covers 13 residues. Trimming removed 2 bases at V and 6 bases at J, with 8 bases between. CDR1 and CDR2 (germline): SGHTA, FQGNSA. Here the CDR3 reads CASSLILSNEQFF. In DNA form, the CDR3 reads TGTGCCAGCAGCTTAATCCTGTCCAATGAGCAGTTCTTC.